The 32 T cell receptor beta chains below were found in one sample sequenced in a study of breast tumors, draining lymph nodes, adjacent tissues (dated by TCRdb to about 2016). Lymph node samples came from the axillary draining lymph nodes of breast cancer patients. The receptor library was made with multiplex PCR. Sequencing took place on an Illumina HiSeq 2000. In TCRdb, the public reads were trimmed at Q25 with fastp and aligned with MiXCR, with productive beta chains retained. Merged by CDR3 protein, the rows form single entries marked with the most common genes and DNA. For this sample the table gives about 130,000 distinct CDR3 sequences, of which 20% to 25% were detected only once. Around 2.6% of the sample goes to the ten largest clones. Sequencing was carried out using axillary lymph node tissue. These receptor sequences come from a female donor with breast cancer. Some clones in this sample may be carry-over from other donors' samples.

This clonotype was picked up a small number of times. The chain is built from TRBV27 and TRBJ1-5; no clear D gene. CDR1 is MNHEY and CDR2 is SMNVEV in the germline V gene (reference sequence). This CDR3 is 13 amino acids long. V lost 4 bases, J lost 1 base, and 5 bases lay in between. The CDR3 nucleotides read TGTGCCAGCAGTTCCTACAGCAATCAGCCCCAGCATTTT. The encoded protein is CASSSYSNQPQHF.

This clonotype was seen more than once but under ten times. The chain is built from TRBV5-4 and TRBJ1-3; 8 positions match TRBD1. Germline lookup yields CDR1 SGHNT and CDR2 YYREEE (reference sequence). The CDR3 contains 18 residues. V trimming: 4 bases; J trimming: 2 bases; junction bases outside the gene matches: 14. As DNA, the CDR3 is TGTGCCAGCAGCAAATTCGACCCACAGGGGGTGGCTGGAAACACCATATATTTT. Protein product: CASSKFDPQGVAGNTIYF.

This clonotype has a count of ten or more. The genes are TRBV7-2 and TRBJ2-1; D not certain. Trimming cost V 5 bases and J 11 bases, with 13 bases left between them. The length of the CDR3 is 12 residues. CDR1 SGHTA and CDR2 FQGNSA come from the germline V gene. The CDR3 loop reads CASSAESNQQFF. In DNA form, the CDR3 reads TGTGCCAGCAGCGCGGAGTCGAACCAGCAGTTCTTC.

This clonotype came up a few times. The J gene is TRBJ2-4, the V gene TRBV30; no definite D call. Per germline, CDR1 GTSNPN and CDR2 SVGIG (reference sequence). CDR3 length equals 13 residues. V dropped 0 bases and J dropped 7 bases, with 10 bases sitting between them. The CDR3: CAWSVRVGNIQYF. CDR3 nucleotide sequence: TGTGCCTGGAGTGTACGTGTGGGGAACATTCAGTACTTC.

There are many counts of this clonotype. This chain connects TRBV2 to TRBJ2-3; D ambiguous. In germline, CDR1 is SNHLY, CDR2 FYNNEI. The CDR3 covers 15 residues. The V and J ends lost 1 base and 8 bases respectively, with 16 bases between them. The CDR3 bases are TGTGCCAGCAGTGAAGGGTTAGTGAGTTCAGGTACGCAGTATTTT. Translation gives CASSEGLVSSGTQYF.

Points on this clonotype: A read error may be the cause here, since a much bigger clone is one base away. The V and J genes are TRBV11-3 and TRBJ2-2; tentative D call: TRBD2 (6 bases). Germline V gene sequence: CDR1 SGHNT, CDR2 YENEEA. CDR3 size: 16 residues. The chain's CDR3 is CAGSLGGASNTGELFF. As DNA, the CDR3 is TGTGCCGGCAGCTTGGGGGGAGCGTCTAACACCGGGGAGCTGTTTTTT.

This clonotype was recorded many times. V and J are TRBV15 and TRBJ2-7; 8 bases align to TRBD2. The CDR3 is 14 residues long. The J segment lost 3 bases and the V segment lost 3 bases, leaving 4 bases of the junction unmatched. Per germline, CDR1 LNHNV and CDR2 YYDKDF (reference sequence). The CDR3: CATSRSGRGYEQYF. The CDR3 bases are TGTGCCACCAGCAGGAGCGGGAGAGGCTACGAGCAGTACTTC.

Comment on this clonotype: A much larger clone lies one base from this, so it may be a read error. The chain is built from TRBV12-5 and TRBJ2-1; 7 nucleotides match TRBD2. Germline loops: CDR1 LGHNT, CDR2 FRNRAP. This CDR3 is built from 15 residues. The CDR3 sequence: CASGGGVSSYNERFF. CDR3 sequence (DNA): TGTGCTAGTGGGGGGGGGGTGAGCTCCTACAATGAGCGGTTCTTC.

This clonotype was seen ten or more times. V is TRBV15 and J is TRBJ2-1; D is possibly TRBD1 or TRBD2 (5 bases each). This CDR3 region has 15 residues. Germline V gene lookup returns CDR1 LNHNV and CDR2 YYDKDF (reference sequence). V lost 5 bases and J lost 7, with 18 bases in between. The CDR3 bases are TGTGCCACCAGCTACCGGGACGGCAATTTGAATGAGCAGTTCTTC. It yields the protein CATSYRDGNLNEQFF. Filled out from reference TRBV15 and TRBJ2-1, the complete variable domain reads DAMVIQNPRYQVTQFGKPVTLSCSQTLNHNVMYWYQQKSSQAPKLLFHYYDKDFNNEADTPDNFQSRRPNTSFCFLDIRSPGLGDTAMYLCATSYRDGNLNEQFFGPGTRLTVL.

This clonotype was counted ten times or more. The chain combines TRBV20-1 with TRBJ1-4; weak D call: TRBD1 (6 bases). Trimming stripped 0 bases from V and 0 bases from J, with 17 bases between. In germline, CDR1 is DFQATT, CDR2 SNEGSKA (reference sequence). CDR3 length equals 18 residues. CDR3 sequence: CSARERVGGAPTNEKLFF. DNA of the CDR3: TGCAGTGCTAGAGAACGGGTTGGGGGGGCTCCAACTAATGAAAAACTGTTTTTT.

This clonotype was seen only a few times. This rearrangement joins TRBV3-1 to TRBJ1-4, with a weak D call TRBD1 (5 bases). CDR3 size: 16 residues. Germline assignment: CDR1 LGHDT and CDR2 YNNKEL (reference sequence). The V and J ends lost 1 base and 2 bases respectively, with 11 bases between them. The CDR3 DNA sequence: TGTGCCAGCAGCCAAGGGGGGATGGGGACTAATGAAAAACTGTTTTTT. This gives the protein CASSQGGMGTNEKLFF.

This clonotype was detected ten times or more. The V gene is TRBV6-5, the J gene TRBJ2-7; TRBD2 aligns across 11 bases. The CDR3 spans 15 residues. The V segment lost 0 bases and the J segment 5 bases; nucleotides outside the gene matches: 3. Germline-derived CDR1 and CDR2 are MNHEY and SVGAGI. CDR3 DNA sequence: TGTGCCAGCAGTTACTCTAGCGGGAGGGCCGACGAGCAGTACTTC. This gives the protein CASSYSSGRADEQYF.

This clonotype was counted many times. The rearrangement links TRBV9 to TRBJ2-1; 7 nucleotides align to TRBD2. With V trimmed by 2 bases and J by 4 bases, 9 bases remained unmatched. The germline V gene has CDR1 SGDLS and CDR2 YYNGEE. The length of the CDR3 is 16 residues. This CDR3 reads CASSVPTSEYYNEQFF. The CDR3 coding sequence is TGTGCCAGCAGCGTCCCCACTAGCGAGTATTACAATGAGCAGTTCTTC.

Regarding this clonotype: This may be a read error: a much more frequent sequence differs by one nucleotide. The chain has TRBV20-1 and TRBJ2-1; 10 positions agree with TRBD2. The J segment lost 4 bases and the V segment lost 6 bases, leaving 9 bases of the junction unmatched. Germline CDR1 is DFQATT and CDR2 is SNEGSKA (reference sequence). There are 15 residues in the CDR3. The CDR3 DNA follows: TGCAGTGCACCCCTTAGCGGGGGGATTTACAATGAGCAGTTCTTC. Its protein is CSAPLSGGIYNEQFF.

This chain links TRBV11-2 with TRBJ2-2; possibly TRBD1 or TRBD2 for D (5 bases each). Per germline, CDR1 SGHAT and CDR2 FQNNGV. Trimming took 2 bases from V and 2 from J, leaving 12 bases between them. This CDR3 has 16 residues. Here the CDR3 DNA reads TGTGCCAGCAGCTTAAACTTCGGGACCAACACCGGGGAGCTGTTTTTT. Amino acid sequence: CASSLNFGTNTGELFF.

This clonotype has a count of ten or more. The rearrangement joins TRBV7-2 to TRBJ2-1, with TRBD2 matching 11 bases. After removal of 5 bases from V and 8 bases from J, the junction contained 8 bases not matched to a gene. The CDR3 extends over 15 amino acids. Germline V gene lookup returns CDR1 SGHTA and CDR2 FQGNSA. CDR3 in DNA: TGTGCCAGCAGCCTAAGGGCTAGCGGGAGGCATGAGCAGTTCTTC. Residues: CASSLRASGRHEQFF.

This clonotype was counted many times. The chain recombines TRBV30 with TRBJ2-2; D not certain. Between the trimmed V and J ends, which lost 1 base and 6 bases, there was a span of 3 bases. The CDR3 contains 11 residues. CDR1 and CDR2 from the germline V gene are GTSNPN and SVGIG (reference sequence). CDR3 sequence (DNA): TGTGCCTGGAGTGCTGCCGGGGAGCTGTTTTTT. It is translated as CAWSAAGELFF.

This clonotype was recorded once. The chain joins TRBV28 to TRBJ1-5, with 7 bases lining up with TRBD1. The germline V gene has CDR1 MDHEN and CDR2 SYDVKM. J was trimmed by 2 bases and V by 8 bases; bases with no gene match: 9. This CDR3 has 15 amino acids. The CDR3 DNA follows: TGTGCCAGCCGAACAGGGGCGGGCGGCAATCAGCCCCAGCATTTT. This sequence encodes CASRTGAGGNQPQHF.

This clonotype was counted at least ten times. CDR3 in DNA: TGCGCCAGCAGGGCGGGCCAGGAGAGTTCACCCCTCCACTTT. This translates into CASRAGQESSPLHF. This chain links TRBV10-2 with TRBJ1-6; D gene ambiguous. Germline CDR1 reads WSHSY; CDR2 reads SAAADI. Between the trimmed V and J ends, which lost 6 bases and 9 bases, there was a span of 15 bases. The CDR3 consists of 14 residues.

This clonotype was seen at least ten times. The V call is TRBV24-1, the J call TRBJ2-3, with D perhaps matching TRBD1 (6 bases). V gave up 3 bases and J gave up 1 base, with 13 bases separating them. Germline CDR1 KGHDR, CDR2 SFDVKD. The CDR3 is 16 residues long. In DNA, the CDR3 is TGTGCCACCAGTGATCCCCCAGGGGATGGCACAGATACGCAGTATTTT. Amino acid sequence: CATSDPPGDGTDTQYF.

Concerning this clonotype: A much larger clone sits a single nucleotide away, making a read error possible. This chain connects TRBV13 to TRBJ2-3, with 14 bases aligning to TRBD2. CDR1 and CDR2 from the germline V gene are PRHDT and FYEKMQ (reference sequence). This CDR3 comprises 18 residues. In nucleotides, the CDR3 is TGTGCCAGCAACTTAATTGAGACGACTAGCGGGAGGGTAGATACGCAGTATTTT. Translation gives CASNLIETTSGRVDTQYF.

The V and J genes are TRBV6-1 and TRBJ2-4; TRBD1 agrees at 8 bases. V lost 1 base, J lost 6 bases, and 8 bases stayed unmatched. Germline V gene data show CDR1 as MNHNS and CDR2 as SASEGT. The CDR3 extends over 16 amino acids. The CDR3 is CASSEEGQGVGNIQYF. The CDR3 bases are TGTGCCAGCAGTGAAGAAGGACAGGGTGTGGGAAACATTCAGTACTTC.

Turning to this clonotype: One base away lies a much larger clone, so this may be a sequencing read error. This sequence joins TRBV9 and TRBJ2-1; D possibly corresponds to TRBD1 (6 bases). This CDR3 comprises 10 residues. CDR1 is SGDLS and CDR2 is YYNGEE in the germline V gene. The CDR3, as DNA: TGTGCCAGCAGCGGCGACAGGCAGCTCTTC. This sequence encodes CASSGDRQLF.

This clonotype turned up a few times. This CDR3 is CASSLRQTKTQYF. CDR3 bases: TGTGCCAGCAGTTTACGACAGACAAAGACCCAGTACTTC. J is TRBJ2-5 and V is TRBV27; possibly TRBD1 for D (5 bases). Germline CDR1 and CDR2: MNHEY and SMNVEV (reference sequence). V lost 2 bases to trimming and J lost 6 bases, with 10 bases between them. CDR3 length equals 13 residues.

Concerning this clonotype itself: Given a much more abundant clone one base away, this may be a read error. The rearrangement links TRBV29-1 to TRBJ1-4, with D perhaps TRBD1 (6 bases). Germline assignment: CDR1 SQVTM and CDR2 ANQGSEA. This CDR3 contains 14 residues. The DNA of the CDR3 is TGCAGCGCTGAAGGTTCGGGGGCAGATGAAAAACTGTTTTTT. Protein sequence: CSAEGSGADEKLFF.

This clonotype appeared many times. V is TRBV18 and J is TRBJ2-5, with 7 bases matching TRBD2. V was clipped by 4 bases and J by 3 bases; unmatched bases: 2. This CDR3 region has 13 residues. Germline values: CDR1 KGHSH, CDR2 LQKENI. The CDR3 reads CASSLLAEETQYF. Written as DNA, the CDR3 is TGTGCCAGCTCACTGCTAGCGGAAGAGACCCAGTACTTC.

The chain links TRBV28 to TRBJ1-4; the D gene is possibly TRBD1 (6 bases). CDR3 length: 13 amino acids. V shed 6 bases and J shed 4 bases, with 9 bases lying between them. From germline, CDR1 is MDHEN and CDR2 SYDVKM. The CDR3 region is CASRQQGNEKLFF. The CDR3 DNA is TGTGCCAGCAGGCAACAGGGTAATGAAAAACTGTTTTTT. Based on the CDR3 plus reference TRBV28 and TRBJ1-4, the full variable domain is DVKVTQSSRYLVKRTGEKVFLECVQDMDHENMFWYRQDPGLGLRLIYFSYDVKMKEKGDIPEGYSVSREKKERFSLILESASTNQTSMYLCASRQQGNEKLFFGSGTQLSVL.

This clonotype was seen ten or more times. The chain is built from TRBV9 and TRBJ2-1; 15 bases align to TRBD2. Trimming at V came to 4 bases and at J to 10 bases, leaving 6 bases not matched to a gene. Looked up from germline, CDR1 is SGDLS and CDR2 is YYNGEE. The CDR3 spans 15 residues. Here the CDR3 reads CASSSGTSGGLEQFF. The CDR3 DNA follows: TGTGCCAGCAGCAGTGGGACTAGCGGGGGGCTGGAGCAGTTCTTC.

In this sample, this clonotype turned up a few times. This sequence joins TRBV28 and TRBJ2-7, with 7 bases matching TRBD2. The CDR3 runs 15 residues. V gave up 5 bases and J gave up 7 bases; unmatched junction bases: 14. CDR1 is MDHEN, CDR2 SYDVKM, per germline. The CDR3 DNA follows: TGTGCCAGCAGTCCCCCGGGACTACTGGGGGGGGAGCAGTACTTC. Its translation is CASSPPGLLGGEQYF.

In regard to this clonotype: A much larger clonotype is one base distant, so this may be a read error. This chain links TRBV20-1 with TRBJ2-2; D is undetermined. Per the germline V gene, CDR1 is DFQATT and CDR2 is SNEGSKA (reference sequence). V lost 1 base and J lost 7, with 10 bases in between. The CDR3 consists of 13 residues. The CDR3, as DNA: TGCAGTGCTAGAGTAGTGAGCATCGGGGAGCTGTTTTTT. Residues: CSARVVSIGELFF.

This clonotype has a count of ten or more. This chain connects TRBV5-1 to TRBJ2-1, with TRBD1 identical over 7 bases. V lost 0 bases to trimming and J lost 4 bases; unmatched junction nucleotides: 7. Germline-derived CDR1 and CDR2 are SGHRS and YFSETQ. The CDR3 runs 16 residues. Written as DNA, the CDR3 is TGCGCCAGCAGCTTGGGACAGGGTCCAGTGTACAATGAGCAGTTCTTC. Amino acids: CASSLGQGPVYNEQFF.

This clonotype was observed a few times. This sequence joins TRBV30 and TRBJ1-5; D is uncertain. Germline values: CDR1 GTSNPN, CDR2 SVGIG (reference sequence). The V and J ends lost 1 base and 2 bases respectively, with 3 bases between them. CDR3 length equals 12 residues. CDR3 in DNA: TGTGCCTGGAGTGGTCGCAATCAGCCCCAGCATTTT. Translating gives CAWSGRNQPQHF.